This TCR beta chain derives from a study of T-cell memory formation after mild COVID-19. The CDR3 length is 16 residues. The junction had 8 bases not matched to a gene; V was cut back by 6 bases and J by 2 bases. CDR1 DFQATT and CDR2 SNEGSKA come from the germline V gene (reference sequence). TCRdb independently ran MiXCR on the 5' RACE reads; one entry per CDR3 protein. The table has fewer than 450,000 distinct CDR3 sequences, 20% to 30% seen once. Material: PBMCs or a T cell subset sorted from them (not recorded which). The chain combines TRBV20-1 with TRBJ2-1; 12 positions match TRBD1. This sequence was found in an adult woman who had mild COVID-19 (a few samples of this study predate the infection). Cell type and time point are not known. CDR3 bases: TGCAGTGCCGGACCCCGGGACAGGGGGCCCTACAATGAGCAGTTCTTC. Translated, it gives CSAGPRDRGPYNEQFF.